The entry that follows covers one T cell receptor beta chain sequence. This CDR3 region has 16 residues. The germline V gene has CDR1 MDHEN and CDR2 SYDVKM. The ends lost 4 bases at V and 4 bases at J; junction bases unmatched: 10. The data are from a study of blood T cell repertoires in COVID-19. The wider study: Samples taken during acute and convalescent COVID-19 were collected in the United States, Italy and Spain. The cDNA or gDNA used as material had been derived from T cells, B-cell-depleted T cells, or PBMCs.

As originally analysed: Estimated nucleated cell counts came from reference gene primer amplification. Here immunoSEQ multiplex PCR was the method, and the copy in TCRdb shows in-frame clones only, minus some. The V and J calls and clone size come from that table; D and trimming were worked out from the DNA. The profile shows approximately 43,000 clones, roughly four fifths of them singletons. Sequenced input: peripheral blood. This clonotype was obtained from a man aged 40-50 years with active or convalescent COVID-19. V and J are TRBV28 and TRBJ2-3; 8 bases fit TRBD2. The CDR3 region has the DNA TGTGCCAGCAGTTCAGGTAGCGGGGCGTGGTCAGATACGCAGTATTTT. It yields the protein CASSSGSGAWSDTQYF.